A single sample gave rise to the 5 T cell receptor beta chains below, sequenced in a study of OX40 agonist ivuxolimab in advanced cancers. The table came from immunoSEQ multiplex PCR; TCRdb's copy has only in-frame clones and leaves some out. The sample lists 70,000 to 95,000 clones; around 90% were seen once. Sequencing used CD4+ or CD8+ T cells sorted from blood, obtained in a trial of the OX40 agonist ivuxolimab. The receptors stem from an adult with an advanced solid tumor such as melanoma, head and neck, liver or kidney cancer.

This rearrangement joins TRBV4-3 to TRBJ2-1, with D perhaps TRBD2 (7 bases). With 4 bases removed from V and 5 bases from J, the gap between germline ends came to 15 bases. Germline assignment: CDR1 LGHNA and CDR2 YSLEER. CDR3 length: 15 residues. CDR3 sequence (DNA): TGCGCCAGCAGCCTCGGGGGGCCCCTTAACAATGAGCAGTTCTTC. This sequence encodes CASSLGGPLNNEQFF.

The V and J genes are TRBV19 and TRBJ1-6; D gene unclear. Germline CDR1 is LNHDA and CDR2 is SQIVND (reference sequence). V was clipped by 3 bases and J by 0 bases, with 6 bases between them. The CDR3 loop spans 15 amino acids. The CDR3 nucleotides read TGTGCCAGTAGTATTATCAGCTCCTATAATTCACCCCTCCACTTT. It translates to CASSIISSYNSPLHF.

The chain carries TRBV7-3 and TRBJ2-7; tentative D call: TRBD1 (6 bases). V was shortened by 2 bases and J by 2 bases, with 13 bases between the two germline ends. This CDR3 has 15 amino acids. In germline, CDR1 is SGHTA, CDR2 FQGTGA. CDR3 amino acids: CASSLGYQGTYEQYF. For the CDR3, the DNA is TGTGCCAGCAGCTTAGGCTACCAGGGGACCTACGAGCAGTACTTC.

This CDR3 is CASSQVLQTSGIYNEQFF. As DNA, the CDR3 is TGCGCCAGCAGCCAAGTGCTCCAGACTAGCGGGATTTACAATGAGCAGTTCTTC. The chain recombines TRBV4-3 with TRBJ2-1; TRBD2 agrees at 11 bases. The length of the CDR3 is 18 residues. V dropped 1 base and J dropped 4; count of bases not matched to a gene: 9. Germline V gene data show CDR1 as LGHNA and CDR2 as YSLEER.

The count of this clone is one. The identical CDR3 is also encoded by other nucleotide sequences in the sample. This CDR3 is CASSPPGGETQYF. The DNA of the CDR3 is TGTGCCAGCTCACCACCGGGAGGGGAGACCCAGTACTTC. The rearrangement links TRBV18 to TRBJ2-5; 7 nucleotides align to TRBD2. Germline CDR1 and CDR2: KGHSH and LQKENI. This CDR3 is 13 amino acids long. Trimming took 0 bases from V and 5 from J; bases not matched to a gene: 0.